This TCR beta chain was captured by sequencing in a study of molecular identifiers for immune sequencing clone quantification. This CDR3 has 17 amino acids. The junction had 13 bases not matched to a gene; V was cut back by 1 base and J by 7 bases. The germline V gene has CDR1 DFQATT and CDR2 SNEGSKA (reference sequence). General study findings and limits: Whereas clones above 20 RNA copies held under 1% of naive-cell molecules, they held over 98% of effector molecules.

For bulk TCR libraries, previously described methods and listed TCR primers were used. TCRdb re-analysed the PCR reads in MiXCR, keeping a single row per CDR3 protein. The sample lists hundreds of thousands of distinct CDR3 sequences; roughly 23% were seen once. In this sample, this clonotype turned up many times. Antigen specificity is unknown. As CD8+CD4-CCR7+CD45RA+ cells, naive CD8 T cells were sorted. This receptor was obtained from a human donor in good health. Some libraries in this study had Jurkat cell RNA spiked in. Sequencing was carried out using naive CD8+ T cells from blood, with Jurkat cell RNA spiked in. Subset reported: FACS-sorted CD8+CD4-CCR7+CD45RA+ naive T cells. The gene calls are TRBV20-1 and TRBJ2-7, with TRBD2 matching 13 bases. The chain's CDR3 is CSARAKLPGLAGSEQYF. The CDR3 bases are TGCAGTGCTAGAGCTAAACTACCGGGACTAGCGGGATCGGAGCAGTACTTC.